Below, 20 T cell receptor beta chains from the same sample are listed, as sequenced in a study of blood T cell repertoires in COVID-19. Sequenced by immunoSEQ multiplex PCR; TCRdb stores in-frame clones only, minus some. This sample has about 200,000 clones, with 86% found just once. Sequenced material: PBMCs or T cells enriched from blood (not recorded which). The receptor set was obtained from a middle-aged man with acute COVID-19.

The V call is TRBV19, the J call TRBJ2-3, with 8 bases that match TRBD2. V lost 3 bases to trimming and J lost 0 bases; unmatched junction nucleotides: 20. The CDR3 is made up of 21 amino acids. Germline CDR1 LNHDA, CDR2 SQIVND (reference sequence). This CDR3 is CASSMSLNPPTSDSSTDTQYF. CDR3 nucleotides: TGTGCCAGTAGTATGTCCCTCAATCCCCCGACTAGCGACTCTAGCACAGATACGCAGTATTTT.

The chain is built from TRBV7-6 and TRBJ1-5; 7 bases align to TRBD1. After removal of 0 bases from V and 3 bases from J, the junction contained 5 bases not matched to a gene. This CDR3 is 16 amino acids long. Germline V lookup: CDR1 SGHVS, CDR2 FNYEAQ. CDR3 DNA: TGTGCCAGCAGCTTAGCTCCAGGACAGGACAATCAGCCCCAGCATTTT. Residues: CASSLAPGQDNQPQHF.

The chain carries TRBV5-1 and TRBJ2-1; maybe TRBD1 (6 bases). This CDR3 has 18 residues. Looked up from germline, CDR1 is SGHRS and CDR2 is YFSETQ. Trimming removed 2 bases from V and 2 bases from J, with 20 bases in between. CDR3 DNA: TGCGCCAGCAGCTTTCTCTCGGTTGGACAGACAACCTACAATGAGCAGTTCTTC. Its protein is CASSFLSVGQTTYNEQFF.

The CDR3 nucleotides are TGTGCCTGGAGTCCAGGGCGGACTGAAGCTTTCTTT. Encoded protein: CAWSPGRTEAFF. This chain connects TRBV30 to TRBJ1-1; D perhaps matches TRBD1 (5 bases). The CDR3 is 12 amino acids. V dropped 2 bases and J dropped 5 bases, with 9 bases sitting between them. Germline assignment: CDR1 GTSNPN and CDR2 SVGIG (reference sequence). The full variable domain, rest sourced from reference TRBV30 and TRBJ1-1, is SQTIHQWPATLVQPVGSPLSLECTVEGTSNPNLYWYRQAAGRGLQLLFYSVGIGQISSEVPQNLSASRPQDRQFILSSKKLLLSDSGFYLCAWSPGRTEAFFGQGTRLTVV.

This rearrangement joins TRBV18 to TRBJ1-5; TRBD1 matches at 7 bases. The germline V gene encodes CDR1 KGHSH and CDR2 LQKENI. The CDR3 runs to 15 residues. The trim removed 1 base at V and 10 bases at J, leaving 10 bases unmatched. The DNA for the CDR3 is TGTGCCAGCTCACCACAGTCTAAACAGGGGCGTCCCCAGCATTTT. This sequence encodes CASSPQSKQGRPQHF.

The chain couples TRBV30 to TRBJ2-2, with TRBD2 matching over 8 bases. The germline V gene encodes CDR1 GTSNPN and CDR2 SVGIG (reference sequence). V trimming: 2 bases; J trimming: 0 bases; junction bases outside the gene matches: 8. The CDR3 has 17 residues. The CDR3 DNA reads TGTGCCTGGAGTCTCCCGGGGGGGGTTTCGAACACCGGGGAGCTGTTTTTT. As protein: CAWSLPGGVSNTGELFF.

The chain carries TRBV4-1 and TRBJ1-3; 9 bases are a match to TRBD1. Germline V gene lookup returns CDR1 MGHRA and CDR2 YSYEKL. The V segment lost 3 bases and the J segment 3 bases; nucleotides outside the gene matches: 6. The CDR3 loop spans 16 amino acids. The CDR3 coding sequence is TGCGCCAGCAGCCATCGTTGGGACAGGGATGGAAACACCATATATTTT. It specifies CASSHRWDRDGNTIYF.

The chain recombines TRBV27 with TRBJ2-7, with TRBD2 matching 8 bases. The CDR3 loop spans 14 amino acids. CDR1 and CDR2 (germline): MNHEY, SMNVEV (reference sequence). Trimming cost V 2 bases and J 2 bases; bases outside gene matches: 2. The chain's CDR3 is CASSLRGGPYEQYF. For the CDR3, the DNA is TGTGCCAGCAGTTTACGCGGGGGGCCCTACGAGCAGTACTTC.

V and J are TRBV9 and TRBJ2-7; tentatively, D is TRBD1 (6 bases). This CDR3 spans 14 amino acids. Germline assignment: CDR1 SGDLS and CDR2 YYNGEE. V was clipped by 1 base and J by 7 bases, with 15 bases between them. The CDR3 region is CASSVYREAREQYF. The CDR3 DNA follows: TGTGCCAGCAGCGTATACAGGGAAGCTCGTGAGCAGTACTTC.

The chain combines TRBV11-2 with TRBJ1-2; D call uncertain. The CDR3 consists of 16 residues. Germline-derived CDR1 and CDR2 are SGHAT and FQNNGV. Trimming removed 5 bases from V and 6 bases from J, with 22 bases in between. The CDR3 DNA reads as TGTGCCAGCAGCCCTATTTTACGGGGATTTAGCAATGGCTACACCTTC. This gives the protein CASSPILRGFSNGYTF.

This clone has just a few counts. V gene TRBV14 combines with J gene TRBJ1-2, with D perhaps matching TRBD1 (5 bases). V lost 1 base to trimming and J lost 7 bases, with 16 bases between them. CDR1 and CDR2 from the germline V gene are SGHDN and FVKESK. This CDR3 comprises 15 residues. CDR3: CASSQVRRRALGYTF. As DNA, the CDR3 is TGTGCCAGCAGCCAAGTCCGCCGCAGGGCCCTTGGCTACACCTTC.

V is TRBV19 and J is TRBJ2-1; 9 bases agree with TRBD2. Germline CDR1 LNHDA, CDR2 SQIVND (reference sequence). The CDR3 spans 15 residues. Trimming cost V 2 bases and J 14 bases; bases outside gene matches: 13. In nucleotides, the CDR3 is TGTGCCAGTAGTATAATGAGTGCGGGAGGGAGGTGGGAGTTCTTC. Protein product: CASSIMSAGGRWEFF.

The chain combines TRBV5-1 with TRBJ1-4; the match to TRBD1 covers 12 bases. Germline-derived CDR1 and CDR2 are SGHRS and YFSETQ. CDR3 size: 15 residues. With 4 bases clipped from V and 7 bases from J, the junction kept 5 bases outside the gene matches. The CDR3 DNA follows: TGCGCCAGCAGCCAGGGACAGGGGGCAGGTGAAAAACTGTTTTTT. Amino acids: CASSQGQGAGEKLFF.

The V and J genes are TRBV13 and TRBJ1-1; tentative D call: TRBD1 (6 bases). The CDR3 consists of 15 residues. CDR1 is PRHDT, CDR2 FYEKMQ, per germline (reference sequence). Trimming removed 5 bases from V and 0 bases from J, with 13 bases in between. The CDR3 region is CASSKGGYMNTEAFF. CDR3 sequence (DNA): TGTGCCAGCAGCAAAGGGGGATACATGAACACTGAAGCTTTCTTT.

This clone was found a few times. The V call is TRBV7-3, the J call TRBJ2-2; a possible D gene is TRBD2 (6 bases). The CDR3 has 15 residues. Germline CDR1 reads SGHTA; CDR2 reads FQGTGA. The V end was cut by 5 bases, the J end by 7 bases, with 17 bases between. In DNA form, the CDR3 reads TGTGCCAGCAGCCCGACTAGGGACGGTAACGGGGAGCTGTTTTTT. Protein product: CASSPTRDGNGELFF.

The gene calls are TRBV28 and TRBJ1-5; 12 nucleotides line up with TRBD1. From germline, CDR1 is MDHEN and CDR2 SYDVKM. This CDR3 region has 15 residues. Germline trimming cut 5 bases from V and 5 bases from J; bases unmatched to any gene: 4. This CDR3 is CASSPGTGGHQPQHF. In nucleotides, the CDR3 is TGTGCCAGCAGTCCCGGGACAGGGGGCCATCAGCCCCAGCATTTT. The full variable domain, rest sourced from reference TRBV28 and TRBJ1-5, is DVKVTQSSRYLVKRTGEKVFLECVQDMDHENMFWYRQDPGLGLRLIYFSYDVKMKEKGDIPEGYSVSREKKERFSLILESASTNQTSMYLCASSPGTGGHQPQHFGDGTRLSIL.

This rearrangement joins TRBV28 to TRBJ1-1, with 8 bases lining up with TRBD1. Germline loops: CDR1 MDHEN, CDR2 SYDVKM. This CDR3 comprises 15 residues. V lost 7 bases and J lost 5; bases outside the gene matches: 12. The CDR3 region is CASTYSRGRWTEAFF. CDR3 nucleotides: TGTGCCAGCACGTATAGCAGGGGGCGTTGGACTGAAGCTTTCTTT. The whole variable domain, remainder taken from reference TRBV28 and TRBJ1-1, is DVKVTQSSRYLVKRTGEKVFLECVQDMDHENMFWYRQDPGLGLRLIYFSYDVKMKEKGDIPEGYSVSREKKERFSLILESASTNQTSMYLCASTYSRGRWTEAFFGQGTRLTVV.

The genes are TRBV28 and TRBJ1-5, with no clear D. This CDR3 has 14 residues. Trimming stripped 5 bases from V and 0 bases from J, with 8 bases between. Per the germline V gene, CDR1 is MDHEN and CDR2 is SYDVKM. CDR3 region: CASSGLNSNQPQHF. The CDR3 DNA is TGTGCCAGCAGTGGGCTAAATAGCAATCAGCCCCAGCATTTT.

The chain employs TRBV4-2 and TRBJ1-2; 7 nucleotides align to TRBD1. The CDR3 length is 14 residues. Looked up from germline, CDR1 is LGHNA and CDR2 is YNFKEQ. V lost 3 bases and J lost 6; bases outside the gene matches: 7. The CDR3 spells CASSQETGRHGYTF. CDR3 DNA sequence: TGTGCCAGCAGCCAGGAGACAGGGAGGCATGGCTACACCTTC.

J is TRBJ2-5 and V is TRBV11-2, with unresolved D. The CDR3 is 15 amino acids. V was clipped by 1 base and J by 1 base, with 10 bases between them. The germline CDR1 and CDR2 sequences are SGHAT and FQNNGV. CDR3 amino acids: CASSLARWAQETQYF. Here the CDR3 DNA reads TGTGCCAGCAGCTTAGCCAGGTGGGCCCAAGAGACCCAGTACTTC.